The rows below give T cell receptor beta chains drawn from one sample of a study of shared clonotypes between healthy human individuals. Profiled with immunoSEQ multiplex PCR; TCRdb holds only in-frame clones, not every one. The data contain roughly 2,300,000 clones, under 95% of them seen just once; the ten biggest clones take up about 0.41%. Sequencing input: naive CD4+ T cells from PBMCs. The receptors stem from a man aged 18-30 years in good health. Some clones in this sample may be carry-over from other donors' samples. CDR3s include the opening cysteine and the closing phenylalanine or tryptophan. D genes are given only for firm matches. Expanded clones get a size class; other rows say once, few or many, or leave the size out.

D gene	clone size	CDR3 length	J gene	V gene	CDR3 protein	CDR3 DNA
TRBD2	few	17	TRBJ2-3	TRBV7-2	CASSSTGLWTSADTQYF	TGTGCCAGCAGCTCCACGGGACTATGGACATCGGCAGATACGCAGTATTTT
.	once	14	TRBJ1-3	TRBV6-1	CASSEGGSGNTIYF	TGTGCCAGCAGTGAAGGGGGGTCAGGAAACACCATATATTTT
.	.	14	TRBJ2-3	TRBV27	CASSLSDRADTQYF	TGTGCCAGCAGTCTCTCGGACAGAGCAGATACGCAGTATTTT
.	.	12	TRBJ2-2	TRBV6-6	CASSYPSGELFF	TGTGCCAGCAGCTACCCATCCGGGGAGCTGTTTTTT
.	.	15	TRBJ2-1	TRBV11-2	CASRPPGGPGNEQFF	TGTGCCAGCAGACCCCCCGGAGGGCCGGGTAATGAGCAGTTCTTC
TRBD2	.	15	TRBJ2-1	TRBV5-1	CASTPSGREVNEQFF	TGCGCCAGCACGCCTAGCGGGAGGGAAGTGAATGAGCAGTTCTTC
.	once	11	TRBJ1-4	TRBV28	CASSTGRVMFF	TGTGCCAGCAGTACGGGGAGAGTAATGTTTTTT
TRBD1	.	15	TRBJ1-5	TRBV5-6	CASSSSGGGNQPQHF	TGTGCCAGCAGCTCCTCAGGGGGCGGCAATCAGCCCCAGCATTTT
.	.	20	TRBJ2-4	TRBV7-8	CASSPERWRDRGGSKNIQYF	TGTGCCAGCAGCCCCGAAAGGTGGCGGGATAGGGGTGGGTCCAAAAACATTCAGTACTTC
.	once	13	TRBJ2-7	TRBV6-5	CASRNGGTYEQYF	TGTGCCAGCAGAAACGGGGGTACCTACGAGCAGTACTTC
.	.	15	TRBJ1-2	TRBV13	CASSSQGQGSVGYTF	TGTGCCAGCAGCAGCCAGGGGCAGGGGTCGGTTGGCTACACCTTC
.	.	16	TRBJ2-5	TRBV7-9	CASSLARGPLRETQYF	TGTGCCAGCAGCTTAGCCCGCGGGCCCCTGAGGGAGACCCAGTACTTC
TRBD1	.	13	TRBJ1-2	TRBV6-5	CASRDRVNDGYTF	TGTGCCAGCCGGGACAGGGTGAACGATGGCTACACCTTC
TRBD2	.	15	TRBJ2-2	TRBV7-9	CASSSAGVSHGELFF	TGTGCCAGCAGCTCGGCGGGAGTCTCTCACGGGGAGCTGTTTTTT
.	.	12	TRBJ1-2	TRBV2	CASSRRMDGYTF	TGTGCCAGCAGTCGACGGATGGACGGCTACACCTTC